The present T cell receptor beta chain was sequenced within a study of blood T cell repertoires in COVID-19. TCRdb's table, derived via immunoSEQ multiplex PCR, lists solely in-frame clones and lacks some. The sample carries about 180,000 clones, nearly 90% recorded once. V was pared by 5 bases and J by 0 bases, with 13 bases between. Germline V gives CDR1 MNHNY, CDR2 SVGAGI (reference sequence). The CDR3 has 15 residues. The TCR sequence derives from a man aged 18 to 30 who had recovered from COVID-19. Material for sequencing was peripheral blood. This chain connects TRBV6-6 to TRBJ1-1; no definite D call. The DNA for the CDR3 is TGTGCCAGCAGTGGAGCGCGATTCATGAACACTGAAGCTTTCTTT. This codes for CASSGARFMNTEAFF.